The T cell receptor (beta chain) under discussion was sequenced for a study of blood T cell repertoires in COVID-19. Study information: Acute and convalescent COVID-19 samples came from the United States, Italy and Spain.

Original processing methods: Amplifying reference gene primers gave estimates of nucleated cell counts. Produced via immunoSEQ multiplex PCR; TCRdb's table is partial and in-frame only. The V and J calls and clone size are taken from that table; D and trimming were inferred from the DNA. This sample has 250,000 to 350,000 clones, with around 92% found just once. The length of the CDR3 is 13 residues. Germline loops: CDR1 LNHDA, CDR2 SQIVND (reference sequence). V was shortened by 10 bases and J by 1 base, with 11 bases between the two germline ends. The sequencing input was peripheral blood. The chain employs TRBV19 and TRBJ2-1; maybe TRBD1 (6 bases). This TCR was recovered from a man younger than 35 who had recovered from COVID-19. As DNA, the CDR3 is TGTGCCACGAGACAGGAGTCCTACAATGAGCAGTTCTTC. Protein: CATRQESYNEQFF.